This T cell receptor (beta chain) was sequenced during a study of T cell repertoires in cytomegalovirus infection. Study context: It can be stated that public TCR beta signatures indicated CMV infection as well as a matching HLA type. Study-level points and caveats: What dominated the ex vivo response were HLA-C-restricted CMV-specific TCR beta clonotypes.

Germline V gene lookup returns CDR1 SGHTA and CDR2 FQGNSA. The CDR3 is 18 residues long. The V end was cut by 4 bases, the J end by 5 bases, with 26 bases between. There are many counts of this clonotype. Its antigen is not known. TCRdb analysed the reads with MiXCR anew, one entry per CDR3 protein. This sample has some 600,000 distinct CDR3 sequences, with roughly a quarter found just once. V gene TRBV7-2 combines with J gene TRBJ2-5; tentatively, D is TRBD2 (6 bases). Sequences were obtained from CD8+ T cells from PBMCs. The receptor comes from a human donor in good health (CMV status not recorded). Some clones in this sample may be carry-over from other donors' samples. CDR3 amino acids: CASSSDTLRGGEGETQYF. The CDR3 DNA is TGTGCCAGCAGCTCCGATACGTTACGGGGCGGGGAAGGGGAGACCCAGTACTTC.